This T cell receptor beta chain was retrieved from a study of blood T cell repertoires in COVID-19. Whole-study context: Samples of COVID-19 (acute and convalescent) were obtained from the United States, Italy and Spain. PBMCs, B-cell-depleted T cells, or T cells provided the cDNA or gDNA that made up the material.

Study processing details: For nucleated cells, counts were estimated from reference gene primer amplification. Clones were sequenced by immunoSEQ multiplex PCR, and TCRdb holds only the in-frame ones, with some missing. Clone size and the V and J calls come from that table; the DNA yielded D and trimming. The repertoire has 200,000 to 250,000 clones, roughly 80% of them found once; the top ten carry more than 7%. V was pared by 6 bases and J by 0 bases, with 9 bases between. The CDR3 sequence is 14 residues long. From germline, CDR1 is MNHEY and CDR2 SVGAGI. The sequence derives from a woman in her 70s with acute or convalescent COVID-19. Sequencing was performed on peripheral blood. This chain connects TRBV6-5 to TRBJ1-3; D call uncertain. CDR3 protein: CASSIGNSGNTIYF. The CDR3 DNA sequence: TGTGCCAGCAGCATCGGGAACTCTGGAAACACCATATATTTT.